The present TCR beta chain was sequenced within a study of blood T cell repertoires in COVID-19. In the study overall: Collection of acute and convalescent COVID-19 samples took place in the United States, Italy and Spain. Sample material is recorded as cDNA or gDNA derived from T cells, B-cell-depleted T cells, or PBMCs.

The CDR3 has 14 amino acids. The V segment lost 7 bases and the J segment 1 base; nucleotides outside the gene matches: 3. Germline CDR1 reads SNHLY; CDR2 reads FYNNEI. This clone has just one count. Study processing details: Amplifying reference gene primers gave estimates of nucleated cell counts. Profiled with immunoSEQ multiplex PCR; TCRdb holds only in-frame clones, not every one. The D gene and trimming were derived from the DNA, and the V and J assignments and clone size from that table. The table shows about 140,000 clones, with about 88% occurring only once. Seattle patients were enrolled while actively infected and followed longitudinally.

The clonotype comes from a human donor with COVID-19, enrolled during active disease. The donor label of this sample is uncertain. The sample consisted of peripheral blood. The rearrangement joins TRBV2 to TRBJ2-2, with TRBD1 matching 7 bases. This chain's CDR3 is CASIRDRNTGELFF. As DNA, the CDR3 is TGTGCCAGCATTCGGGACAGGAACACCGGGGAGCTGTTTTTT.